These 24 T cell receptor beta chains share one sample of origin, sequenced in a study of response to subunit inactivated influenza vaccine. One entry per CDR3 protein results from TCRdb running MiXCR on the RT-PCR reads. The repertoire holds roughly 790,000 distinct CDR3 sequences, approximately 21% seen once, with roughly a tenth in the top ten. The source material was PBMCs from blood, sampled 5 days after vaccination. The receptors come from a man aged 50 or older who received an inactivated influenza vaccine.

A few counts support this clonotype. This chain connects TRBV15 to TRBJ2-1; maybe TRBD1 (6 bases). The CDR3 is 18 residues long. The V end lost 4 bases, the J end lost 7 bases, and 26 bases lay between the germline ends. Germline-derived CDR1 and CDR2 are LNHNV and YYDKDF (reference sequence). For the CDR3, the DNA is TGTGCCACCAGCACAGCCGCCCAGGGCAGGGGTCCCCTGAATGAGCAGTTCTTC. This encodes CATSTAAQGRGPLNEQFF.

The chain links TRBV7-2 to TRBJ2-3; D not resolved. Trimming left V 4 bases short and J 2 bases short, with 7 bases between. This CDR3 is 13 amino acids long. Germline assignment: CDR1 SGHTA and CDR2 FQGNSA. CDR3 nucleotides: TGTGCCAGCAGCTGGCCGTCCACAGATACGCAGTATTTT. This sequence encodes CASSWPSTDTQYF.

A few counts support this clonotype. The chain employs TRBV10-1 and TRBJ2-3; TRBD1 aligns across 7 bases. J gave up 4 bases and V 2 bases, and 6 bases lay outside the gene matches. The CDR3 extends over 15 amino acids. Germline V gene data show CDR1 as WNHNN and CDR2 as SYGVQD (reference sequence). The chain's CDR3 is CASSERQGESDTQYF. As DNA, the CDR3 is TGCGCCAGCAGTGAGAGGCAGGGGGAATCAGATACGCAGTATTTT.

The chain links TRBV5-5 to TRBJ2-1; possibly TRBD1 for D (5 bases). The V and J ends lost 0 bases and 7 bases respectively, with 8 bases between them. Per germline, CDR1 SGHKS and CDR2 YYEKEE (reference sequence). The CDR3 sequence is 13 residues long. DNA of the CDR3: TGTGCCAGCAGCTTGGTGGGGCATAATGAGCAGTTCTTC. This gives the protein CASSLVGHNEQFF. The whole variable domain, filled in from reference TRBV5-5 and TRBJ2-1, reads DAGVTQSPTHLIKTRGQQVTLRCSPISGHKSVSWYQQVLGQGPQFIFQYYEKEERGRGNFPDRFSARQFPNYSSELNVNALLLGDSALYLCASSLVGHNEQFFGPGTRLTVL.

J is TRBJ2-7 and V is TRBV3-1; 11 bases agree with TRBD2. Germline CDR1 reads LGHDT; CDR2 reads YNNKEL (reference sequence). V shed 4 bases and J 2 bases; nucleotides not matched to a gene: 7. The CDR3 has 16 residues. Here the CDR3 reads CASSPGLAASAYEQYF. CDR3 nucleotide sequence: TGTGCCAGCAGCCCGGGACTAGCGGCGAGCGCCTACGAGCAGTACTTC.

Ten or more counts support this clonotype. The DNA of the CDR3 is TGTGCCAGCAGCCCCCAGCGGGGGGACCAAGAGACCCAGTACTTC. Translating it yields CASSPQRGDQETQYF. J is TRBJ2-5 and V is TRBV9, with 9 bases fitting TRBD2. Germline V gene lookup returns CDR1 SGDLS and CDR2 YYNGEE. V lost 4 bases, J lost 0 bases, and 4 bases stayed unmatched. The CDR3 length is 15 residues.

The chain has TRBV6-5 and TRBJ2-1; 9 positions match TRBD1. V was pared by 4 bases and J by 8 bases, with 18 bases of the junction left unmatched. This CDR3 contains 18 residues. CDR1 is MNHEY and CDR2 is SVGAGI in the germline V gene. CDR3 residues: CASSSPGQGEVLIHEQFF. The CDR3 DNA sequence: TGTGCCAGCAGTTCCCCGGGACAGGGAGAAGTTCTAATTCATGAGCAGTTCTTC.

The chain is built from TRBV20-1 and TRBJ2-7; D is perhaps TRBD2 (6 bases). The germline gives CDR1 DFQATT, CDR2 SNEGSKA (reference sequence). Trimming stripped 2 bases from V and 0 bases from J, with 11 bases between. The CDR3 contains 14 residues. CDR3 residues: CSARSRESSYEQYF. The CDR3 coding sequence is TGCAGTGCTAGAAGCCGGGAGAGCTCCTACGAGCAGTACTTC.

This clonotype was recorded a few times. The chain links TRBV11-2 to TRBJ2-1; D may match TRBD1 or TRBD2 (5 bases each). The CDR3 is 15 amino acids. Germline values: CDR1 SGHAT, CDR2 FQNNGV. The germline V and J ends were trimmed by 3 bases and 7 bases, with 16 bases remaining between them. The CDR3 loop reads CASSFIQGRWNEQFF. The CDR3 bases are TGTGCCAGCAGCTTTATTCAGGGACGATGGAATGAGCAGTTCTTC.

This clonotype was counted between two and nine times. The rearrangement links TRBV7-6 to TRBJ1-6; no reliable D call. Trimming stripped 1 base from V and 8 bases from J, with 12 bases between. Germline CDR1 SGHVS, CDR2 FNYEAQ. This CDR3 is built from 15 residues. DNA of the CDR3: TGTGCCAGCAGCTTAGTAGAAGGGCCGGATTCACCCCTCCACTTT. Its translation is CASSLVEGPDSPLHF. The full variable domain, with the rest looked up from reference TRBV7-6 and TRBJ1-6, is GAGVSQSPRYKVTKRGQDVALRCDPISGHVSLYWYRQALGQGPEFLTYFNYEAQQDKSGLPNDRFSAERPEGSISTLTIQRTEQRDSAMYRCASSLVEGPDSPLHFGNGTRLTVT.

The rearrangement links TRBV9 to TRBJ2-1, with TRBD2 matching 10 bases. CDR1 and CDR2 from the germline V gene are SGDLS and YYNGEE. The CDR3 is made up of 19 amino acids. With 4 bases clipped from V and 2 bases from J, the junction kept 15 bases outside the gene matches. CDR3 bases: TGTGCCAGCAGCCCTAGACTAGCGGGCGCCTCTCGCCCCTACAATGAGCAGTTCTTC. Translated, it gives CASSPRLAGASRPYNEQFF. The full variable domain, in which reference TRBV9 and TRBJ2-1 provide the parts outside the CDR3, is DSGVTQTPKHLITATGQRVTLRCSPRSGDLSVYWYQQSLDQGLQFLIQYYNGEERAKGNILERFSAQQFPDLHSELNLSSLELGDSALYFCASSPRLAGASRPYNEQFFGPGTRLTVL.

This chain joins TRBV20-1 and TRBJ2-3, with 8 positions matching TRBD1. Germline values: CDR1 DFQATT, CDR2 SNEGSKA (reference sequence). The CDR3 length is 15 residues. J was trimmed by 1 base and V by 3 bases; bases with no gene match: 6. The CDR3 spells CSASQGAQGTDTQYF. CDR3 in DNA: TGCAGTGCTAGTCAGGGGGCGCAGGGCACAGATACGCAGTATTTT.

This sequence joins TRBV28 and TRBJ2-3, with D perhaps matching TRBD1 or TRBD2 (5 bases each). The germline V and J ends were trimmed by 5 bases and 2 bases, with 11 bases remaining between them. Germline V lookup: CDR1 MDHEN, CDR2 SYDVKM. The CDR3 extends over 14 amino acids. CDR3 sequence (DNA): TGTGCCAGCAGTGGTTTGGGGGTCACAGATACGCAGTATTTT. Its translation is CASSGLGVTDTQYF.

CDR3 coding DNA: TGTGCCAGCAGCTTAGTCGGACTAGCGCCCCGCGGGGCCCAGTACTTC. Protein sequence: CASSLVGLAPRGAQYF. The V and J genes are TRBV7-2 and TRBJ2-5; 9 bases match TRBD2. The CDR3 is made up of 16 amino acids. CDR1 is SGHTA, CDR2 FQGNSA, per germline. Trimming at V came to 1 base and at J to 9 bases, leaving 12 bases not matched to a gene.

This rearrangement joins TRBV28 to TRBJ2-7, with 9 bases matching TRBD2. The trim removed 3 bases at V and 0 bases at J, leaving 15 bases unmatched. This CDR3 is 19 amino acids long. Germline V gives CDR1 MDHEN, CDR2 SYDVKM. In DNA, the CDR3 is TGTGCCAGCAGTTTCCCGGGCGGTAGCGGGAGAGGGGGCTCCTACGAGCAGTACTTC. Translating gives CASSFPGGSGRGGSYEQYF.

This clonotype occurred a few times. The rearrangement uses TRBV20-1 and TRBJ2-3; TRBD2 matches at 11 bases. V lost 7 bases and J lost 2; bases outside the gene matches: 8. The CDR3 runs to 15 residues. Germline CDR1 is DFQATT and CDR2 is SNEGSKA (reference sequence). In DNA form, the CDR3 reads TGCAGTGGACTAGCGGGACCTTCTTACACAGATACGCAGTATTTT. Translation gives CSGLAGPSYTDTQYF.

The chain uses TRBV5-1 and TRBJ2-5; TRBD1 might be the D (5 bases). The V and J ends lost 4 bases and 5 bases respectively, with 12 bases between them. The CDR3 is made up of 13 amino acids. Looked up from germline, CDR1 is SGHRS and CDR2 is YFSETQ. CDR3 in DNA: TGCGCCAGCAGCCGACAGTCCCGTGAGACCCAGTACTTC. This codes for CASSRQSRETQYF. Together with reference TRBV5-1 and TRBJ2-5, the CDR3 gives the full variable domain: KAGVTQTPRYLIKTRGQQVTLSCSPISGHRSVSWYQQTPGQGLQFLFEYFSETQRNKGNFPGRFSGRQFSNSRSEMNVSTLELGDSALYLCASSRQSRETQYFGPGTRLLVL.

The chain carries TRBV7-9 and TRBJ2-5; maybe TRBD2 (5 bases). Germline CDR1 is SEHNR and CDR2 is FQNEAQ (reference sequence). V lost 4 bases, J lost 1 base, and 13 bases lay in between. CDR3 size: 15 residues. Here the CDR3 reads CASSSPASFQETQYF. The CDR3 DNA reads TGTGCCAGCAGCTCCCCGGCTAGCTTCCAAGAGACCCAGTACTTC.

In nucleotides, the CDR3 is TGCAGTGCTAGAGCCGCTGCGGGAGACTCCTACGAGCAGTACTTC. This gives the protein CSARAAAGDSYEQYF. The chain uses TRBV20-1 and TRBJ2-7; TRBD2 aligns across 7 bases. The CDR3 covers 15 residues. CDR1 is DFQATT, CDR2 SNEGSKA, per germline (reference sequence). V lost 1 base and J lost 0; bases outside the gene matches: 6.

CDR3 nucleotide sequence: TGTGCCAGCAGTTTGGGCGGGAGCGATGAGCAGTTCTTC. Amino acids: CASSLGGSDEQFF. The chain links TRBV28 to TRBJ2-1, with 7 bases matching TRBD2. Trimming at V came to 3 bases and at J to 8 bases, leaving 4 bases not matched to a gene. CDR3 size: 13 residues. Per the germline V gene, CDR1 is MDHEN and CDR2 is SYDVKM. Supplemented by reference TRBV28 and TRBJ2-1, the full variable domain reads DVKVTQSSRYLVKRTGEKVFLECVQDMDHENMFWYRQDPGLGLRLIYFSYDVKMKEKGDIPEGYSVSREKKERFSLILESASTNQTSMYLCASSLGGSDEQFFGPGTRLTVL.

This clonotype was found a few times. The V gene is TRBV7-3, the J gene TRBJ2-2; D perhaps matches TRBD2 (6 bases). Trimming removed 6 bases from V and 5 bases from J, with 16 bases in between. The CDR3 is 15 amino acids. Germline CDR1 SGHTA, CDR2 FQGTGA. The CDR3 loop reads CASRRPGLSTGELFF. CDR3 bases: TGTGCCAGCAGGCGACCGGGACTTTCGACCGGGGAGCTGTTTTTT.

This chain joins TRBV9 and TRBJ2-3, with D unresolved. The germline CDR1 and CDR2 sequences are SGDLS and YYNGEE. The CDR3 is 13 residues long. The V end was cut by 4 bases, the J end by 4 bases, with 10 bases between. The CDR3 region has the DNA TGTGCCAGCAGCATAGATCTGGCAGATACGCAGTATTTT. Translation: CASSIDLADTQYF. The full variable domain, in which reference TRBV9 and TRBJ2-3 provide the parts outside the CDR3, is DSGVTQTPKHLITATGQRVTLRCSPRSGDLSVYWYQQSLDQGLQFLIQYYNGEERAKGNILERFSAQQFPDLHSELNLSSLELGDSALYFCASSIDLADTQYFGPGTRLTVL.

In its sample, this clonotype was seen a few times. Germline is not matched at one junction end, which may reflect a read error. The chain has TRBV7-9 and TRBJ2-1; 7 bases line up with TRBD1. The CDR3 is 12 residues long. The V gene's germline CDR1 is SEHNR and CDR2 FQNEAQ (reference sequence). CDR3 protein: CASSLDRGRGIF. Written as DNA, the CDR3 is TGTGCCAGCAGCTTAGACCGTGGCAGGGGGATCTTC.

The rearrangement joins TRBV12-3 or TRBV12-4 to TRBJ2-1, with 8 bases fitting TRBD2. This CDR3 spans 16 amino acids. Trimming took 3 bases from V and 0 from J; bases not matched to a gene: 4. The CDR3 DNA reads TGTGCCAGCAGTTTGAATAGCGGGAACTCCTACAATGAGCAGTTCTTC. Its protein is CASSLNSGNSYNEQFF.